This TCR beta chain was identified during a study of cytomegalovirus exposure and HLA in healthy donors. About the study: Sequencing of approximately 190 million T cells in an earlier analysis found approximately 120 million unique TCR beta sequences. Samples from HLA-typed donors yielded about 85 million unique TCRs in an early data release.

General observations from the study: A later analysis reportedly found fewer N-insertions in an Asian-associated ancestry cluster than the roughly 680-donor mean.

The primer mix had 60 Vbeta and 13 Jbeta primers. Here immunoSEQ multiplex PCR was the method, and the copy in TCRdb shows in-frame clones only, minus some. The data show about 170,000 clones, about 80% seen once. Germline V gene data show CDR1 as SGHNT and CDR2 as YENEEA. The length of the CDR3 is 15 residues. The V and J ends lost 5 bases and 4 bases, in that order; junction bases with no gene match: 6. A word on this clone: Its antigen is currently unknown.

The TCR comes from a woman aged 45-65 years in good health and CMV-seronegative. Sequenced material: PBMCs. The V and J genes are TRBV11-3 and TRBJ2-7; 12 bases map to TRBD1. CDR3 sequence reads: CASSPGTGGRYEQYF. For the CDR3, the DNA is TGTGCCAGCAGCCCGGGGACAGGGGGCAGGTACGAGCAGTACTTC.